A single sample is the source of the 17 T cell receptor beta chains below, sequenced in a study of blood T cell repertoires in COVID-19. TCRdb's copy holds only in-frame clones and misses some; the assay was immunoSEQ multiplex PCR. The table records about 80,000 clones, about four fifths of them present only once. The source material was peripheral blood. The origin of the receptors is a man older than 75 with acute or convalescent COVID-19.

In its sample, this clone was seen once. The J gene is TRBJ1-1, the V gene TRBV19; possibly TRBD1 for D (6 bases). Germline V gene lookup returns CDR1 LNHDA and CDR2 SQIVND (reference sequence). Trimming took 1 base from V and 5 from J, leaving 14 bases between them. CDR3 length equals 15 residues. The CDR3 coding sequence is TGTGCCAGTAGTATAGGGGGGCGACTGGAAACTGAAGCTTTCTTT. Amino acids: CASSIGGRLETEAFF.

The genes are TRBV9 and TRBJ2-5, with D possibly TRBD2 on 7 matching bases. Trimming cost V 0 bases and J 5 bases, with 14 bases left between them. Per the germline V gene, CDR1 is SGDLS and CDR2 is YYNGEE. The CDR3 contains 15 residues. The chain's CDR3 is CASSVEGGARETQYF. The CDR3 DNA reads TGTGCCAGCAGCGTAGAAGGGGGGGCCAGGGAGACCCAGTACTTC.

The chain has TRBV21-1 and TRBJ1-2; the table's D call, TRBD1, has no DNA check behind it. TRBV21-1 is designated a pseudogene. The CDR3 spans 20 residues. The CDR3 region is CASSTVWTPTEGAANRGYTF. CDR3 nucleotide sequence: TGTGCCAGCAGCACCGTTTGGACTCCTACCGAGGGGGCGGCTAATAGGGGCTACACCTTC.

The V gene is TRBV7-6, the J gene TRBJ2-1, with 7 bases identical to TRBD2. Trimming cost V 4 bases and J 8 bases; bases outside gene matches: 11. This CDR3 is 15 amino acids long. Germline V lookup: CDR1 SGHVS, CDR2 FNYEAQ. In DNA, the CDR3 is TGTGCCAGCAGCTCAGAAACCGAGCGGGGCCATGAGCAGTTCTTC. Translated: CASSSETERGHEQFF.

V and J are TRBV2 and TRBJ1-4; 7 bases align to TRBD1. Germline V lookup: CDR1 SNHLY, CDR2 FYNNEI. CDR3 size: 16 residues. Trimming took 3 bases from V and 8 from J; bases not matched to a gene: 12. The DNA for the CDR3 is TGTGCCAGCAGTGAGATCTTGACAGGGAATCGGGAAAAACTGTTTTTT. Translation gives CASSEILTGNREKLFF.

CDR3 sequence: CASSSGQGVTEAFF. The CDR3 nucleotides read TGTGCCAGCTCATCCGGACAGGGGGTTACTGAAGCTTTCTTT. V is TRBV18 and J is TRBJ1-1; 10 bases agree with TRBD1. After removal of 5 bases from V and 5 bases from J, the junction contained 5 bases not matched to a gene. The germline CDR1 and CDR2 sequences are KGHSH and LQKENI. This CDR3 is 14 amino acids long.

This clone was picked up one time. The chain combines TRBV18 with TRBJ2-2, with a tentative D call TRBD1 (5 bases). Germline values: CDR1 KGHSH, CDR2 LQKENI. The ends were cut back, 6 bases at V and 3 bases at J, with 20 bases in the middle. The CDR3 has 17 residues. Here the CDR3 DNA reads TGTGCCAGCTCTCCAAACCTCCCAGGGTTCGACACCGGGGAGCTGTTTTTT. It yields the protein CASSPNLPGFDTGELFF.

The V and J genes are TRBV15 and TRBJ2-5; D is perhaps TRBD1 (7 bases). Trimming shortened V by 1 base and J by 5 bases, and 14 bases separated the two germline ends. The CDR3 consists of 15 residues. Germline CDR1 LNHNV, CDR2 YYDKDF (reference sequence). CDR3 in DNA: TGTGCCACCAGCAGAGGGACCTCAGGGGGGGAGACCCAGTACTTC. Its translation: CATSRGTSGGETQYF.

The V gene is TRBV6-5, the J gene TRBJ1-1; the match to TRBD1 covers 7 bases. The V and J ends lost 6 bases and 1 base, in that order; junction bases with no gene match: 5. This CDR3 comprises 14 residues. Germline values: CDR1 MNHEY, CDR2 SVGAGI. The CDR3 nucleotides read TGTGCCAGCAGGAGAGAGGGGGCGAACACTGAAGCTTTCTTT. It yields the protein CASRREGANTEAFF.

The rearrangement joins TRBV6-6 to TRBJ1-6; no clear D gene. Germline V CDR1 and CDR2: MNHNY, SVGAGI (reference sequence). The V end was cut by 5 bases, the J end by 8 bases, with 22 bases between. The CDR3 loop spans 17 amino acids. DNA of the CDR3: TGTGCCAGCAGTCCAAGAAGGGTCCCGGGAACGTATTCACCCCTCCACTTT. Encoded protein: CASSPRRVPGTYSPLHF.

The V gene is TRBV18, the J gene TRBJ1-5; 9 nucleotides align to TRBD1. The CDR3 has 19 residues. With V trimmed by 4 bases and J by 0 bases, 13 bases remained unmatched. Germline V gene lookup returns CDR1 KGHSH and CDR2 LQKENI. CDR3 sequence: CASSQYPGQGPNSNQPQHF. CDR3 DNA sequence: TGTGCCAGCTCACAGTACCCGGGACAGGGCCCTAATAGCAATCAGCCCCAGCATTTT.

V is TRBV11-2 and J is TRBJ2-2, with 8 bases fitting TRBD2. Germline CDR1 reads SGHAT; CDR2 reads FQNNGV. This CDR3 comprises 15 residues. The V segment lost 5 bases and the J segment 0 bases; nucleotides outside the gene matches: 2. CDR3 sequence (DNA): TGTGCCAGCAGCCCGGGACTAGCGAACACCGGGGAGCTGTTTTTT. This codes for CASSPGLANTGELFF.

This chain uses TRBV7-6 with TRBJ2-1; 10 bases align to TRBD1. The trim removed 5 bases at V and 8 bases at J, leaving 9 bases unmatched. Germline V gene sequence: CDR1 SGHVS, CDR2 FNYEAQ. The CDR3 has 15 residues. The CDR3 DNA follows: TGTGCCAGCAGCGCAAGGGGGGACAGGGGCGATGAGCAGTTCTTC. Translated: CASSARGDRGDEQFF.

The J gene is TRBJ1-2, the V gene TRBV19; D unclear. The CDR3 consists of 13 residues. Germline assignment: CDR1 LNHDA and CDR2 SQIVND (reference sequence). Trimming removed 1 base from V and 2 bases from J, with 5 bases in between. DNA of the CDR3: TGTGCCAGTAGTATAGGTCGGAACTATGGCTACACCTTC. Protein sequence: CASSIGRNYGYTF.

The gene calls are TRBV15 and TRBJ1-4; possibly TRBD1 for D (6 bases). Per germline, CDR1 LNHNV and CDR2 YYDKDF (reference sequence). This CDR3 has 16 residues. V dropped 4 bases and J dropped 6 bases, with 18 bases sitting between them. CDR3 sequence: CATSTYSRGEDEKLFF. In DNA, the CDR3 is TGTGCCACCAGCACGTATTCCAGGGGAGAGGATGAAAAACTGTTTTTT.

This chain joins TRBV3-1 (or the pseudogene TRBV3-2) and TRBJ2-3, with 12 nucleotides matching TRBD2. In germline, CDR1 is LGHDT, CDR2 YNNKEL (reference sequence). The CDR3 covers 15 residues. V shed 4 bases and J 5 bases; nucleotides not matched to a gene: 4. DNA for the CDR3: TGTGCCAGCAGCCCGCTAGCGGGGGGGGGAGATACGCAGTATTTT. As protein: CASSPLAGGGDTQYF.

The chain combines TRBV12-5 with TRBJ1-1; the D gene is possibly TRBD1 (6 bases). Trimming removed 4 bases at V and 1 base at J, with 10 bases between. The CDR3 has 14 residues. Germline values: CDR1 LGHNT, CDR2 FRNRAP. CDR3 nucleotide sequence: TGTGCTAGTGGTTCGGGACAAAAGAACACTGAAGCTTTCTTT. As protein: CASGSGQKNTEAFF.